This TCR beta chain was sequenced in a study of blood T cell repertoires in COVID-19 (dated by TCRdb to the early 2020s). Study-wide context: The collaborator samples originated in the United States, Italy and Spain and spanned the acute and convalescent phases of COVID-19. HLA class I and class II types, where available, came from metadata supplied by the sample provider rather than from assay-based typing. The dataset comprised deeply sampled blood TCRbeta repertoires from subjects exposed to, actively infected with, or recovered from COVID-19. A freely available public database, intended as a resource for researchers studying the immune response to SARS-CoV-2, is where the repertoires were released. The samples were drawn from two sources: the first 160 participants of the ongoing ImmuneRACE study, and 1,200 or so subjects contributed by 6 global collaborators. The sample metadata nearly always contained a de-identified subject ID, COVID-19 status, age in years and sex. The prospective study material was composed of cDNA or gDNA derived from T cells, B-cell-depleted T cells, or PBMCs. The research as a whole found: The quantity of clinical and demographic metadata differed by source and by participant and was supplied without curation.

The immunoSEQ Assay, a bias-controlled multiplex PCR, was used to amplify TCRbeta CDR3 regions from genomic DNA. From the authors' description of their analysis: The number of nucleated cells in each sample was estimated from the amplification of reference gene primers within the assay. To quantify the absolute abundance of each unique TCRbeta CDR3 rearrangement, sequence reads were collapsed and filtered. For each sample, productive Simpson clonality was calculated as the square root of Simpson's diversity index over productive rearrangements. This is the immuneACCESS table as TCRdb keeps it, with only in-frame sequences that have V and J called. A part of the clones is gone; compared with another copy, unresolved V genes explain less than half, and the rest is unexplained. Clone size and the V and J calls come from that table; the DNA yielded D and trimming. The table for this sample lists 250,000 to 400,000 clones; about nine tenths of them were counted only once. Jointly, the top ten make up 1% of the sample.

Each collaborating institution followed its own protocols to collect whole blood in K2EDTA tubes. For TCRbeta analysis, collaborators shipped samples in one of three forms: frozen whole blood, isolated PBMCs, or DNA extracted from either of those sample types. As encoded in the germline V gene, CDR1 is SGHVS while CDR2 is FNYEAQ. V is clipped by 6 bases and J by 6 bases, and the sequence between their germline boundaries is 8 bases long. The CDR3 contains 12 residues, cysteine and phenylalanine counted. This entry keeps only the CDR3 DNA: 36 bases, framed from base 1. This clone was observed a handful of times. Its antigen has not been determined. The sample holds no much larger clone one base away, and base qualities are not on file.

Sequenced sample: peripheral blood. The source is a man over 45 with active or convalescent COVID-19. The chain employs TRBV7-6 and TRBJ2-2; too little of a D gene remains to name it. The DNA is as follows: TGTGCCAGCAGTCGTAGCTCCGGGGAGCTGTTTTTT. This encodes CASSRSSGELFF.